This TCR beta chain originates from a study of cytomegalovirus exposure and HLA in healthy donors. PCR used 60 Vbeta primers and 13 Jbeta primers. Assay used: immunoSEQ multiplex PCR; TCRdb lists only in-frame clones, some missing. The sample consists of 150,000 to 200,000 clones, 70% to 85% of them appearing once. Trimming removed 0 bases from V and 8 bases from J, with 10 bases in between. There are 13 residues in the CDR3. Germline V CDR1 and CDR2: LGHNA, YNFKEQ. This clone was seen a handful of times. The sequence was obtained from a human donor in good health. The sequencing sample was made of PBMCs. The chain uses TRBV4-2 and TRBJ1-2; weak D call: TRBD1 (6 bases). CDR3 region: CASSQERGLGYTF. The CDR3 nucleotides are TGTGCCAGCAGCCAAGAGCGGGGGCTGGGCTACACCTTC.